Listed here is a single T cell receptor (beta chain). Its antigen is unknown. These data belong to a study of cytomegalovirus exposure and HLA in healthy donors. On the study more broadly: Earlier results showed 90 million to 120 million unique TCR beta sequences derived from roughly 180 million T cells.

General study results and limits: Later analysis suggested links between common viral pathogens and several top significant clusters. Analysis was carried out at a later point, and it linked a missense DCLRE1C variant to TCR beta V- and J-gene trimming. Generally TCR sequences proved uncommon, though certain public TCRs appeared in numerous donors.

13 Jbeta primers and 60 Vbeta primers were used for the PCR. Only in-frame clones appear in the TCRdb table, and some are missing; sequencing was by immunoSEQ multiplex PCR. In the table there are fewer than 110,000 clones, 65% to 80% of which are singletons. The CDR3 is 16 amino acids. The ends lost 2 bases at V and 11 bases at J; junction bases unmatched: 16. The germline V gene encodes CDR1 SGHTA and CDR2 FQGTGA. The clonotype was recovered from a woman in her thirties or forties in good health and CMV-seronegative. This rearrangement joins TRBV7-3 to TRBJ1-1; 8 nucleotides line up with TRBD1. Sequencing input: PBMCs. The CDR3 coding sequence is TGTGCCAGCAGCTTATCCCAACTCGGGACAGGAGTTGGGGCTTTCTTT. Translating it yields CASSLSQLGTGVGAFF. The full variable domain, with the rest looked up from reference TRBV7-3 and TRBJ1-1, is GAGVSQTPSNKVTEKGKYVELRCDPISGHTALYWYRQSLGQGPEFLIYFQGTGAADDSGLPNDRFFAVRPEGSVSTLKIQRTERGDSAVYLCASSLSQLGTGVGAFFGQGTRLTVV.